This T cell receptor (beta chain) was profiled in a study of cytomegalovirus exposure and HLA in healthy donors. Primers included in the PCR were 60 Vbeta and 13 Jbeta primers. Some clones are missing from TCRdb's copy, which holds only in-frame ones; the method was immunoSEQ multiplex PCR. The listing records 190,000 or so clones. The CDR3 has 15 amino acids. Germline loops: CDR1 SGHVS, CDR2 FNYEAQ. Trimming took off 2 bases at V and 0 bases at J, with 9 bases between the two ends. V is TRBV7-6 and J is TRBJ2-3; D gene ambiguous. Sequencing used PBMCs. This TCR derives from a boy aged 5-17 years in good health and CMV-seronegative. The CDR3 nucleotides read TGTGCCAGCAGCTTAAGTACATCGAGCACAGATACGCAGTATTTT. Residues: CASSLSTSSTDTQYF.